These 20 T cell receptor beta chains share one sample of origin, sequenced in a study of blood T cell repertoires in COVID-19. Only in-frame clones appear in the TCRdb table, and some are missing; sequencing was by immunoSEQ multiplex PCR. The sample has about 300,000 clones, about 91% seen once. Sample: peripheral blood. All receptors derive from a woman in her 30s with COVID-19, enrolled during active disease.

The chain has TRBV5-4 and TRBJ1-1; tentatively, D is TRBD1 (5 bases). V dropped 5 bases and J dropped 0 bases, with 20 bases sitting between them. Germline loops: CDR1 SGHNT, CDR2 YYREEE (reference sequence). CDR3 size: 17 residues. The DNA for the CDR3 is TGTGCCAGCAGGTCAGGGTCCCGGTCCAAAATGAACACTGAAGCTTTCTTT. Translation gives CASRSGSRSKMNTEAFF.

J is TRBJ1-3 and V is TRBV4-3; D is ambiguous. V lost 6 bases and J lost 0, with 21 bases in between. In germline, CDR1 is LGHNA, CDR2 YSLEER. The CDR3 contains 18 residues. The CDR3 region has the DNA TGCGCCAGCAGTCAGAAGCGGCGGCTATCCTACTCTGGAAACACCATATATTTT. This encodes CASSQKRRLSYSGNTIYF.

This chain links TRBV3-1 (or the pseudogene TRBV3-2) with TRBJ1-5, with D perhaps TRBD1 (6 bases). CDR3 length equals 14 residues. The V end lost 3 bases, the J end lost 2 bases, and 8 bases lay between the germline ends. Germline V gene sequence: CDR1 LGHDT, CDR2 YNNKEL (reference sequence). CDR3 bases: TGTGCCAGCAGCCAGAGGACAGGCAATCAGCCCCAGCATTTT. Its translation is CASSQRTGNQPQHF.

The V and J genes are TRBV28 and TRBJ1-1; D call uncertain. Trimming stripped 8 bases from V and 1 base from J, with 14 bases between. This CDR3 has 14 residues. The germline V gene has CDR1 MDHEN and CDR2 SYDVKM. The CDR3 bases are TGTGCCAGCGAAGTTCACGGAGAGAACACTGAAGCTTTCTTT. This sequence encodes CASEVHGENTEAFF.

In its sample, this clone was seen once. The rearrangement links TRBV6-1 to TRBJ1-4, with a tentative D call TRBD1 (5 bases). This CDR3 is built from 15 residues. V was clipped by 3 bases and J by 8 bases, with 16 bases between them. CDR1 is MNHNS, CDR2 SASEGT, per germline. CDR3 DNA sequence: TGTGCCAGCAGTGAGCGGGGCCGGGTGAGGGAAAAACTGTTTTTT. Amino acid sequence: CASSERGRVREKLFF.

The chain employs TRBV3-1 (or the pseudogene TRBV3-2) and TRBJ2-1; 12 nucleotides match TRBD2. Unmatched junction bases numbered 1, after V lost 4 bases and J lost 3 bases. CDR1 is LGHDT, CDR2 YNNKEL, per germline (reference sequence). This CDR3 spans 15 amino acids. CDR3 nucleotide sequence: TGTGCCAGCAGCCCGGGACTAGCGGGCTACAATGAGCAGTTCTTC. Its protein product is CASSPGLAGYNEQFF.

The chain joins TRBV14 to TRBJ1-2; possible D gene TRBD1, 6 bases. V was clipped by 0 bases and J by 3 bases, with 11 bases between them. The CDR3 has 15 residues. The V gene's germline CDR1 is SGHDN and CDR2 FVKESK. The CDR3 sequence is CASSQDLGGYYGYTF. Written as DNA, the CDR3 is TGTGCCAGCAGCCAAGATCTTGGGGGCTACTATGGCTACACCTTC.

The chain carries TRBV24-1 and TRBJ1-4, with 9 bases matching TRBD1. This CDR3 region has 17 residues. CDR1 and CDR2 from the germline V gene are KGHDR and SFDVKD. Unmatched junction bases numbered 5, after V lost 4 bases and J lost 0 bases. The CDR3 DNA reads as TGTGCCACCAGTGACCCACGACAGGGGGCAACTAATGAAAAACTGTTTTTT. It translates to CATSDPRQGATNEKLFF.

The chain has TRBV14 and TRBJ1-4; D is possibly TRBD1 (6 bases). Per germline, CDR1 SGHDN and CDR2 FVKESK. Trimming cost V 5 bases and J 7 bases, with 14 bases left between them. CDR3 size: 14 residues. The CDR3 sequence is CASSTRGGGEKLFF. CDR3 nucleotides: TGTGCCAGCAGCACCAGGGGCGGGGGTGAAAAACTGTTTTTT.

The rearrangement uses TRBV7-8 and TRBJ1-1; no clear D. The length of the CDR3 is 14 residues. Trimming stripped 6 bases from V and 1 base from J, with 12 bases between. In germline, CDR1 is SGHVS, CDR2 FQNEAQ. The CDR3 protein is CASRSGLSNTEAFF. CDR3 nucleotide sequence: TGTGCCAGCAGATCTGGACTCTCGAACACTGAAGCTTTCTTT.

This CDR3 is CASSQDFRVCRNEQYV. In nucleotides, the CDR3 is TGTGCCAGCAGCCAGGATTTCCGGGTCTGTCGAAACGAGCAGTACGTC. The chain uses TRBV14 and TRBJ2-7; D is unclear. The germline V and J ends were trimmed by 3 bases and 5 bases, with 20 bases remaining between them. The CDR3 has 16 amino acids. Looked up from germline, CDR1 is SGHDN and CDR2 is FVKESK.

The genes are TRBV19 and TRBJ1-5, with D hard to call. V was clipped by 6 bases and J by 4 bases, with 16 bases between them. Germline lookup yields CDR1 LNHDA and CDR2 SQIVND (reference sequence). CDR3 length: 15 amino acids. CDR3 sequence: CASRAPGVRNQPQHF. DNA for the CDR3: TGTGCCAGTAGGGCTCCCGGGGTCCGGAATCAGCCCCAGCATTTT.

The CDR3 coding sequence is TGCAGCGTTGCTGACAGGGTAAGCCAGCCCCAGCATTTT. It is translated as CSVADRVSQPQHF. The rearrangement joins TRBV29-1 to TRBJ1-5; 7 positions agree with TRBD1. Germline assignment: CDR1 SQVTM and CDR2 ANQGSEA. The CDR3 spans 13 residues. With V trimmed by 4 bases and J by 7 bases, 7 bases remained unmatched.

The table lists this clone with a few counts. The chain employs TRBV4-1 and TRBJ1-6; D gene uncertain. Germline loops: CDR1 MGHRA, CDR2 YSYEKL. The CDR3 is 18 residues long. Trimming removed 0 bases from V and 7 bases from J, with 19 bases in between. In DNA, the CDR3 is TGCGCCAGCAGCCAAGATGTCCCTTATCGGGAAAAGAATTCACCCCTCCACTTT. This translates into CASSQDVPYREKNSPLHF.

This rearrangement joins TRBV3-1 (or the pseudogene TRBV3-2) to TRBJ2-2; D is perhaps TRBD1 (5 bases). CDR3 size: 15 residues. V dropped 0 bases and J dropped 4 bases, with 9 bases sitting between them. CDR1 is LGHDT, CDR2 YNNKEL, per germline (reference sequence). The CDR3 DNA follows: TGTGCCAGCAGCCAAGAAAGGGGATTCACCGGGGAGCTGTTTTTT. Its translation: CASSQERGFTGELFF.

The chain recombines TRBV4-1 with TRBJ2-1; 9 bases are a match to TRBD2. Losses at the gene ends were 3 bases for V and 9 bases for J; bases not matched to a gene: 12. The CDR3 length is 16 residues. CDR1 MGHRA and CDR2 YSYEKL come from the germline V gene. The CDR3 nucleotides read TGCGCCAGCAGCCAGCAACCGGGACTAGCTTCAGGTGAGCAGTTCTTC. This gives the protein CASSQQPGLASGEQFF.

V gene TRBV6-2 or TRBV6-3 combines with J gene TRBJ1-6, with 12 bases that match TRBD1. The CDR3 length is 14 residues. The germline V gene encodes CDR1 MNHEY and CDR2 SVGEGT. J lost 9 bases, V lost 6 bases, and 3 bases had no gene match. The CDR3 DNA is TGTGCCAGCAGCCCGGGACAGGGGGCTTCACCCCTCCACTTT. Encoded protein: CASSPGQGASPLHF.

This rearrangement joins TRBV4-1 to TRBJ1-2; D perhaps matches TRBD1 (6 bases). Trimming stripped 3 bases from V and 5 bases from J, with 19 bases between. From germline, CDR1 is MGHRA and CDR2 YSYEKL. The CDR3 runs to 16 residues. CDR3 residues: CASSHGIGAGDYGYTF. DNA of the CDR3: TGCGCCAGCAGCCACGGCATTGGGGCAGGGGATTATGGCTACACCTTC.

The chain links TRBV4-1 to TRBJ1-3, with 8 bases aligning to TRBD1. The J segment lost 2 bases and the V segment lost 1 base, leaving 4 bases of the junction unmatched. CDR3 length: 16 residues. The germline V gene has CDR1 MGHRA and CDR2 YSYEKL. CDR3 sequence (DNA): TGCGCCAGCAGCCAAGCCGAACAGGGGGCTGGAAACACCATATATTTT. It translates to CASSQAEQGAGNTIYF.

This chain links TRBV13 with TRBJ1-2; 10 bases are shared with TRBD1. From germline, CDR1 is PRHDT and CDR2 FYEKMQ (reference sequence). V shed 3 bases and J 6 bases; nucleotides not matched to a gene: 13. The CDR3 sequence is 17 residues long. CDR3 residues: CASSLEDRGNGIDGYTF. The CDR3, as DNA: TGTGCCAGCAGCTTGGAGGACAGGGGGAACGGGATTGATGGCTACACCTTC.